Below are 8 T cell receptor beta chains sequenced from a single sample in a study of T-cell reconstitution after alpha-beta-depleted transplantation in children. Preparation of the TCRbeta library was carried out with unique molecular identifiers. TCRdb re-called the PCR reads through MiXCR, storing one row per CDR3 protein. This table has about 120,000 distinct CDR3 sequences, approximately 22% appearing once. Here the sequenced sample was PBMCs, mostly from graft donor cells, taken 180 days after TCRalphabeta/CD19-depleted stem cell transplant. The source of these receptors is a male patient between 2 and 10 years old who had a stem cell transplant for chronic granulomatous disease, so the T cells may come from the graft donor.

There are many counts of this clonotype. The chain has TRBV12-3 or TRBV12-4 and TRBJ1-1; D remains unclear. The ends were cut back, 3 bases at V and 1 base at J, with 9 bases in the middle. This CDR3 is 14 amino acids long. Here the CDR3 DNA reads TGTGCCAGCAGTTTTTCTGCATGGAACACTGAAGCTTTCTTT. Translating it yields CASSFSAWNTEAFF.

This clonotype appeared many times. This rearrangement joins TRBV12-3 or TRBV12-4 to TRBJ1-1, with TRBD1 as a possible D gene (6 bases). The V end lost 5 bases, the J end lost 0 bases, and 16 bases lay between the germline ends. The CDR3 loop spans 16 amino acids. The CDR3 coding sequence is TGTGCCAGCAGTCCTGAGGGGGTCGTGGTGAACACTGAAGCTTTCTTT. Its translation: CASSPEGVVVNTEAFF.

This clonotype was recorded many times. DNA of the CDR3: TGCAGTGCTAGAGAGGACAGAGACCAAGAGACCCAGTACTTC. It translates to CSAREDRDQETQYF. The V gene is TRBV20-1, the J gene TRBJ2-5, with a tentative D call TRBD1 (6 bases). Germline-derived CDR1 and CDR2 are DFQATT and SNEGSKA (reference sequence). V dropped 0 bases and J dropped 0 bases, with 8 bases sitting between them. This CDR3 has 14 residues.

There are a few counts of this clonotype. The J gene is TRBJ2-7, the V gene TRBV18; no clear D gene. V was clipped by 2 bases and J by 2 bases, with 10 bases between them. The germline gives CDR1 KGHSH, CDR2 LQKENI. The CDR3 has 14 residues. CDR3 loop: CASSPILKTYEQYF. The DNA of the CDR3 is TGTGCCAGCTCACCAATATTGAAAACCTACGAGCAGTACTTC.

This clonotype was recorded at least ten times. The chain joins TRBV29-1 to TRBJ1-2; 7 nucleotides line up with TRBD1. V was pared by 6 bases and J by 8 bases, with 12 bases of the junction left unmatched. CDR3 length: 13 residues. The germline V gene has CDR1 SQVTM and CDR2 ANQGSEA. The CDR3 reads CSVATGKGEGYTF. Here the CDR3 DNA reads TGCAGCGTCGCGACAGGGAAGGGGGAAGGCTACACCTTC.

This clonotype was counted ten times or more. The chain combines TRBV3-1 with TRBJ2-2, with D maybe TRBD1 (5 bases). The germline V gene has CDR1 LGHDT and CDR2 YNNKEL (reference sequence). The CDR3 extends over 16 amino acids. V was pared by 0 bases and J by 2 bases, with 10 bases between. The CDR3 DNA reads as TGTGCCAGCAGCCAAGAGGGGCTGGTTAACACCGGGGAGCTGTTTTTT. Translation: CASSQEGLVNTGELFF.

The rearrangement links TRBV5-1 to TRBJ1-1; weak D call: TRBD1 (5 bases). The ends were cut back, 4 bases at V and 1 base at J, with 14 bases in the middle. The V gene's germline CDR1 is SGHRS and CDR2 YFSETQ. CDR3 length: 15 residues. The CDR3 DNA reads as TGCGCCAGCAGCATTGGTCAGGGATGGAACACTGAAGCTTTCTTT. It yields the protein CASSIGQGWNTEAFF.

This clonotype occurred many times. J is TRBJ2-3 and V is TRBV20-1; D is uncertain. There are 14 residues in the CDR3. Trimming removed 0 bases at V and 3 bases at J, with 10 bases between. The germline V gene encodes CDR1 DFQATT and CDR2 SNEGSKA (reference sequence). CDR3 residues: CSAREPTGTDTQYF. The CDR3 DNA reads as TGCAGTGCTAGAGAACCTACGGGTACAGATACGCAGTATTTT.